A single sample is the source of the 5 T cell receptor beta chains below, sequenced in a study of shared clonotypes between healthy human individuals. Selected positively for CCR7 and CD45RO-negative, naive CD8 cells excluded terminally differentiated effector memory CD45RA+ cells. Sequencing was performed with immunoSEQ multiplex PCR; in TCRdb, only in-frame clones are kept and a portion is missing. The table lists 800,000 to 950,000 clones, about 96% of them singletons. Sequencing was done on a sample of naive CD8+ T cells sorted from blood. The receptors stem from a man in his thirties or forties in good health.

The chain employs TRBV10-1 and TRBJ1-2; D unresolved. The CDR3 is 16 amino acids. V was pared by 5 bases and J by 4 bases, with 20 bases between. The germline V gene has CDR1 WNHNN and CDR2 SYGVQD (reference sequence). CDR3 residues: CASSRFLRRKTYGYTF. In DNA form, the CDR3 reads TGCGCCAGCAGTCGGTTTTTAAGACGAAAGACCTATGGCTACACCTTC.

Concerning this clone: The sample has other DNA sequences that encode this CDR3 too. This chain joins TRBV6-5 and TRBJ2-1; the D is unclear. The CDR3 is 13 residues long. V was trimmed by 6 bases and J by 1 base, leaving 7 bases between them. Germline CDR1 and CDR2: MNHEY and SVGAGI. This CDR3 is CASSPSSYNEQFF. For the CDR3, the DNA is TGTGCCAGCAGCCCTAGTTCCTACAATGAGCAGTTCTTC.

The table lists this clone with a count of one. The V and J genes are TRBV6-4 and TRBJ2-7; no clear D gene. V gave up 3 bases and J gave up 6 bases, with 12 bases separating them. CDR3 length: 13 residues. CDR1 is MRHNA, CDR2 SNTAGT, per germline. The CDR3 DNA is TGTGCCAGCAGTGAGACGCCCCTCCGCGAGCAGTACTTC. Its protein product is CASSETPLREQYF.

CDR3 nucleotide sequence: TGTGCCAGCAGCTTTACTAGCACGAGGGTAGCTACGCAGTATTTT. Its translation is CASSFTSTRVATQYF. This sequence joins TRBV5-6 and TRBJ2-3; tentatively, D is TRBD2 (6 bases). Germline V CDR1 and CDR2: SGHDT, YYEEEE. The V gene lost 2 bases and the J gene lost 8 bases, with 18 bases spanning the gap. The CDR3 has 15 amino acids.

This sequence joins TRBV28 and TRBJ2-3; 7 nucleotides agree with TRBD2. Germline values: CDR1 MDHEN, CDR2 SYDVKM. The CDR3 totals 17 residues. J lost 6 bases, V lost 5 bases, and 17 bases had no gene match. CDR3 in DNA: TGTGCCAGCAGTCCGTCGGGAGGAGGGTTGGCTCCGGATACGCAGTATTTT. Translation gives CASSPSGGGLAPDTQYF.